This T cell receptor (beta chain) was recovered during a study of cytomegalovirus exposure and HLA in healthy donors. PCR was performed using 60 Vbeta and 13 Jbeta primers. Libraries were prepared by immunoSEQ multiplex PCR; TCRdb keeps only in-frame clonotypes and omits some of them. The table includes around 180,000 clones, roughly 75% detected once. Remarks on this clone: Its antigen is not known.

Study-wide results and caveats: Among immune exposure information, only CMV serostatus was available. In vitro experiments confirmed that three CMV-associated chains were specific for CMV antigens.

Trimming took 5 bases from V and 4 from J, leaving 9 bases between them. Germline V gives CDR1 GTSNPN, CDR2 SVGIG (reference sequence). CDR3 length: 11 amino acids. What was sequenced was PBMCs. The rearrangement joins TRBV30 to TRBJ2-7; D might be TRBD1 (6 bases). This TCR was recovered from a man in his forties or fifties in good health and CMV-seronegative. In DNA form, the CDR3 reads TGTGCCTGGGGGGGCGTATACGAGCAGTACTTC. It translates to CAWGGVYEQYF.